This paragraph covers one T cell receptor (beta chain) sequence. The target antigen is unknown. This sample was included in a study of CD8 T cells in Susac syndrome. Overall study results and limits: An acknowledgment was made by the study that its TCR sequencing and HLA analysis involved relatively few individuals.

Random hexamers were used to reverse transcribe about 0.45 to 1 ug of RNA. An immunoSEQ multiplex PCR amplified TCR beta CDR3 over 54 Vbeta and 13 Jbeta. In TCRdb, the immunoSEQ multiplex PCR reads were re-called with MiXCR into one record per CDR3 protein. Here the sample spans around 50,000 distinct CDR3 sequences, about 92% being singletons. Sample: CD8+ T cells from PBMCs. The origin of this receptor is a human donor in good health.

This chain's CDR3 is CSARSPGLGLQETQYF. The DNA for the CDR3 is TGCAGTGCTAGATCCCCGGGACTAGGACTCCAAGAGACCCAGTACTTC. This sequence joins TRBV20-1 and TRBJ2-5; 8 nucleotides match TRBD2. Germline V lookup: CDR1 DFQATT, CDR2 SNEGSKA (reference sequence). J was trimmed by 1 base and V by 2 bases; bases with no gene match: 9. The CDR3 totals 16 residues.